This T cell receptor (beta chain) was obtained from a study of identifying expanded T cells in peripheral blood. No infections or other immune events were documented during collection. From germline, CDR1 is MNHEY and CDR2 SVGAGI. The CDR3 consists of 15 residues. V lost 2 bases, J lost 4 bases, and 14 bases lay in between. TCRdb keeps only in-frame clones here, not all; method: immunoSEQ multiplex PCR. The top ten clones hold approximately 17% of a sample with 50,000 to 60,000 clones, around 83% of them seen once. The TCR originated in a person aged 18 to 75 in good health. The rearrangement uses TRBV6-5 and TRBJ1-1, with unresolved D. The material sequenced was blood. The CDR3 DNA is TGTGCCAGCAGTTACGATTGGGCGCCGGGCACTGAAGCTTTCTTT. This translates into CASSYDWAPGTEAFF.